This is a list of T cell receptor beta chains from one sample in a study of CXCR3-negative and CXCR3-positive naive CD8 T cells. TCRdb reanalyzed the 5' RACE reads, giving one entry per CDR3 protein sequence and no DNA. Here the sample table reports under 150,000 distinct CDR3 sequences. Sequenced material: naive CXCR3+ CD8+ T cells from blood. The receptors here all came from a human donor in good health. Some clones in this sample may be carry-over from other donors' samples. CDR3s include the opening cysteine and the closing phenylalanine or tryptophan.

v_call	j_call	cdr3_aa
TRBV23-1	TRBJ2-7	CASSQSAQGIDYEQYF
TRBV5-1	TRBJ1-4	CASSWDRSGLGEKLFF
TRBV29-1	TRBJ2-3	CSVEGDGDTQYF
TRBV28	TRBJ2-3	CASSKGLITDTQYF
TRBV6-1	TRBJ2-1	CASSELGNEQFF
TRBV5-4	TRBJ2-7	CASSPTSGTYEQYF
TRBV5-6	TRBJ2-7	CASSLYSGIYEQYF
TRBV4-3	TRBJ2-1	CASSQDGGSWEQFF
TRBV13	TRBJ2-1	CASSPLGGQGYNEQFF
TRBV28	TRBJ2-7	CASSYDRETDEQYF
TRBV9	TRBJ2-6	CASTVQFSGANVLTF
TRBV6-2/TRBV6-3	TRBJ2-3	CASREPGLAGVTQYF
TRBV29-1	TRBJ1-1	CSVYRGGNTEAFF
TRBV7-9	TRBJ1-4	CASSFRDRDFEKLFF
TRBV7-6	TRBJ2-7	CASSLARAGGSYEQYF
TRBV11-3	TRBJ2-2	CASSLDHGELFF
TRBV29-1	TRBJ2-1	CSVLRGQADPYNEQFF
TRBV5-4	TRBJ2-7	CASSAGQGPYEQYF
TRBV20-1	TRBJ2-3	CSARLSGGTDTQYF
TRBV12-3/TRBV12-4	TRBJ1-1	CASSFMGNTEAFF
TRBV19	TRBJ1-2	CASSISGDYGYTF
TRBV14	TRBJ2-1	CASSQDTGSSYNEQFF
TRBV10-3	TRBJ2-7	CAISETSGEQYF
TRBV19	TRBJ2-1	CASSRTDEPYNEQFF
TRBV3-1	TRBJ2-1	CASSQVYSLVGGAGEQFF
TRBV30	TRBJ2-2	CAWSVTGPGELFF
TRBV28	TRBJ2-5	CASRTAETQYF
TRBV12-3/TRBV12-4	TRBJ2-7	CASSHRGEPYEQYF
TRBV7-9	TRBJ2-7	CASSDGTGSFSYEQYF
TRBV6-6	TRBJ2-7	CASRSFAGVSYEQYF